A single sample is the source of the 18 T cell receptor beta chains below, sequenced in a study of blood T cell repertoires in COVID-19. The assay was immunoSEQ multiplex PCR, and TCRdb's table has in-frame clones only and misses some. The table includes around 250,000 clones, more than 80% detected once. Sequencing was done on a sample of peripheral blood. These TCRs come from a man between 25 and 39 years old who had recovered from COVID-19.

CDR3 loop: CASSPRDPTYEQYF. The DNA for the CDR3 is TGTGCCAGCAGTCCCCGGGATCCGACCTACGAGCAGTACTTC. The chain recombines TRBV6-2 or TRBV6-3 with TRBJ2-7; D is perhaps TRBD2 (5 bases). The germline V gene encodes CDR1 MNHEY and CDR2 SVGEGT. V dropped 5 bases and J dropped 2 bases, with 13 bases sitting between them. CDR3 length: 14 residues.

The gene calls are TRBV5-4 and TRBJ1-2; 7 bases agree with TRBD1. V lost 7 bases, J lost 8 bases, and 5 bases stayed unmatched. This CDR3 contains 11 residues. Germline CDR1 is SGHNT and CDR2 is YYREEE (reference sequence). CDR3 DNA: TGTGCCAGCGAGGGGGCCGGGGGCTACACCTTC. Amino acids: CASEGAGGYTF.

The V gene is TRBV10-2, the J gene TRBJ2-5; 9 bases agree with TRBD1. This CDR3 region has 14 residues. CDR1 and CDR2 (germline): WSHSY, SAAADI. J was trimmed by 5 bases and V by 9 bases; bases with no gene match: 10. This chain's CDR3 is CASSPGQGRETQYF. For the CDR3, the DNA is TGCGCCAGTAGCCCGGGACAGGGCAGGGAGACCCAGTACTTC.

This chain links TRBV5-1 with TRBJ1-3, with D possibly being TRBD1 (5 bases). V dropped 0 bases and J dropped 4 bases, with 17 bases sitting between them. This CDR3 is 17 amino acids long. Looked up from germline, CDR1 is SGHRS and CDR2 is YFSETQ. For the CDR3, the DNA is TGCGCCAGCAGCTTGGATGGGGGGGAAATGGTCGGAAACACCATATATTTT. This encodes CASSLDGGEMVGNTIYF.

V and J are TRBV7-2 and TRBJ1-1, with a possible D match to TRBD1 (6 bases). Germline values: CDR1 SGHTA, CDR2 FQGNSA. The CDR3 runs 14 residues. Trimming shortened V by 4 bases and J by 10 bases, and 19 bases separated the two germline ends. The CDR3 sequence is CASSSWTATGGAFF. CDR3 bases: TGTGCCAGCAGCTCCTGGACAGCCACGGGGGGAGCTTTCTTT.

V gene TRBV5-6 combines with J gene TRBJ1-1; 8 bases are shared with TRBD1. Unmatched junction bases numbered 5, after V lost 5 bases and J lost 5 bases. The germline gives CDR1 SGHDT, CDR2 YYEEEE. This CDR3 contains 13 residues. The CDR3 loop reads CASRLGTGTEAFF. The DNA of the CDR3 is TGTGCCAGCAGACTCGGGACAGGAACTGAAGCTTTCTTT.

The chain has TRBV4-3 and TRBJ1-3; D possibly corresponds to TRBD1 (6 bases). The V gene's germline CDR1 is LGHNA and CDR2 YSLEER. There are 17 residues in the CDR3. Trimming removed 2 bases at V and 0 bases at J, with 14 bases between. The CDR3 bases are TGCGCCAGCAGCCAAACTGACAGGCGCCCCTCTGGAAACACCATATATTTT. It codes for CASSQTDRRPSGNTIYF.

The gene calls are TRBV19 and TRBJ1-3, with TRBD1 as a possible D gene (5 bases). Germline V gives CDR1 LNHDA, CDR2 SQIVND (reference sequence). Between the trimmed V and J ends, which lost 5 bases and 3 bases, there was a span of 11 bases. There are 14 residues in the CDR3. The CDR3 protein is CASSDRIFGNTIYF. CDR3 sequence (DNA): TGTGCCAGTAGTGACAGAATATTTGGAAACACCATATATTTT.

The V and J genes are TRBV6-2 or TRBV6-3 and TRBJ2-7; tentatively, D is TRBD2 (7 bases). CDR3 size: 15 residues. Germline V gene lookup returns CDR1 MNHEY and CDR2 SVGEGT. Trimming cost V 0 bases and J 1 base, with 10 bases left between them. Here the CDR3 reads CASSYSAGASYEQYF. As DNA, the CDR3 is TGTGCCAGCAGTTACTCGGCGGGGGCTTCCTACGAGCAGTACTTC.

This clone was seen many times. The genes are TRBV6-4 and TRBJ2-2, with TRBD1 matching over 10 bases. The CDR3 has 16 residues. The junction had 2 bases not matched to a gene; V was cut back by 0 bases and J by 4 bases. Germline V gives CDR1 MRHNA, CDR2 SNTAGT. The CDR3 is CASSDSGQGGTGELFF. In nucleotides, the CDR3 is TGTGCCAGCAGTGACTCCGGACAGGGGGGCACCGGGGAGCTGTTTTTT.

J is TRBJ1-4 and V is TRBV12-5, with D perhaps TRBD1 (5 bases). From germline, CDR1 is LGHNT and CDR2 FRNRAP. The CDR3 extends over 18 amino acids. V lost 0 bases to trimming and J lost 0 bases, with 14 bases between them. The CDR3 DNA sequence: TGTGCTAGTGGTTTGGTATCGGGGGTTTGGGCAACTAATGAAAAACTGTTTTTT. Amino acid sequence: CASGLVSGVWATNEKLFF.

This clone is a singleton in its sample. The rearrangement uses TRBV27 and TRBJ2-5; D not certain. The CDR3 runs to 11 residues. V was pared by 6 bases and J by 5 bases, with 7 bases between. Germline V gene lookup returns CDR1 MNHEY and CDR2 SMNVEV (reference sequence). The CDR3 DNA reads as TGTGCCAGCAGATTCCTGGAGACCCAGTACTTC. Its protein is CASRFLETQYF.

The CDR3 is CSVEDGLGQGYTEAFF. In DNA form, the CDR3 reads TGCAGCGTCGAGGACGGTTTGGGACAGGGGTACACTGAAGCTTTCTTT. This rearrangement joins TRBV29-1 to TRBJ1-1; 10 bases align to TRBD1. The CDR3 totals 16 residues. V lost 6 bases, J lost 3 bases, and 13 bases stayed unmatched. The germline V gene has CDR1 SQVTM and CDR2 ANQGSEA.

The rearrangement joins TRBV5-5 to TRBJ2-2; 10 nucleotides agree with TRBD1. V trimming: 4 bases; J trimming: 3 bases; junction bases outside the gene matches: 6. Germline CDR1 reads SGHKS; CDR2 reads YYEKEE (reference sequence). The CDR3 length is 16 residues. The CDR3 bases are TGTGCCAGCAGCGTTGGGACAGGGGTATACACCGGGGAGCTGTTTTTT. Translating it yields CASSVGTGVYTGELFF.

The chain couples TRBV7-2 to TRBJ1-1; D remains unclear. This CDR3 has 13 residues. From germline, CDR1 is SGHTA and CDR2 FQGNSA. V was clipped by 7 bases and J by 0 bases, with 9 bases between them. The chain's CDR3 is CASNRQVNTEAFF. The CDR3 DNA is TGTGCCAGCAATAGGCAGGTGAACACTGAAGCTTTCTTT.

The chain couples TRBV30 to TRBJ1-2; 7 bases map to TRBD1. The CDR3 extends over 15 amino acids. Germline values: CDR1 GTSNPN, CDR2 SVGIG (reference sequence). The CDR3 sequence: CALDRVLGVNYGYTF. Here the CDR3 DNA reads TGTGCACTAGACAGGGTTTTGGGGGTTAACTATGGCTACACCTTC.

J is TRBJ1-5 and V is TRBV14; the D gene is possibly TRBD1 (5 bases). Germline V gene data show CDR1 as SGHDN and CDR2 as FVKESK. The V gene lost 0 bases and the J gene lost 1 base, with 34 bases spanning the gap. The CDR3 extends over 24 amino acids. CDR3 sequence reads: CASSQEWAREGLMGLYRSNQPQHF. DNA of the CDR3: TGTGCCAGCAGCCAAGAATGGGCGCGGGAGGGGCTAATGGGGTTATATAGGAGCAATCAGCCCCAGCATTTT.

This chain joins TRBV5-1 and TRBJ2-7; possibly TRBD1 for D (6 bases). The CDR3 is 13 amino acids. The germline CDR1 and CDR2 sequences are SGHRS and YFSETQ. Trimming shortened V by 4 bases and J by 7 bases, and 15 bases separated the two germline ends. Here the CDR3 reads CASSLQGFWEQYF. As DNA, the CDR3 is TGCGCCAGCAGCCTACAGGGTTTCTGGGAGCAGTACTTC. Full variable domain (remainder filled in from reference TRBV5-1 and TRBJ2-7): KAGVTQTPRYLIKTRGQQVTLSCSPISGHRSVSWYQQTPGQGLQFLFEYFSETQRNKGNFPGRFSGRQFSNSRSEMNVSTLELGDSALYLCASSLQGFWEQYFGPGTRLTVT.